This T cell receptor (beta chain) comes out of a study of T cells in Graves' hyperthyroidism and ophthalmopathy. Study-level information: Any treatment followed the collection of peripheral blood at initial diagnosis.

There were TCR beta CDR3 regions amplified from RNA transcripts. TCR CDR3 underwent first-round RT-PCR with the HTBI primer set. TCRdb recomputed calls from the multiplex PCR reads with MiXCR, one row per CDR3 protein. In the table there are about half a million distinct CDR3 sequences, approximately 16% of which are singletons. Trimming removed 6 bases from V and 4 bases from J, with 17 bases in between. The CDR3 runs to 15 residues. This TCR came from a woman in her 30s with Graves' ophthalmopathy. V gene TRBV12-3 or TRBV12-4 combines with J gene TRBJ2-3; weak D call: TRBD1 (6 bases). The source material was blood. Here the CDR3 DNA reads TGTGCCAGCAGGCTATCAGGGGATGGGGCAGATACGCAGTATTTT. It is translated as CASRLSGDGADTQYF.